This record looks at one T cell receptor beta chain sequence and its context. Its antigen is not identified. Sequencing used immunoSEQ multiplex PCR; TCRdb keeps in-frame clones, though not all of them. Altogether 1 million to 1.3 million clones are present, roughly 74% being singletons, with the ten largest covering roughly 0.55%. This sample was included in a study of shared clonotypes between healthy human individuals. Overall study results and limits: The sole specimen, blood, was sampled, and tissue repertoires likely differ.

This CDR3 region has 18 residues. Germline assignment: CDR1 KGHSH and CDR2 LQKENI. V was clipped by 2 bases and J by 1 base; unmatched bases: 8. Splitting of CD4+ cells produced CD45RA+ naive and CD45RA-negative memory subsets. The chain combines TRBV18 with TRBJ2-4, with TRBD1 matching 10 bases. Sequencing was done on a sample of memory CD4+ T cells from PBMCs. The subset was: CD45RA-negative fraction. This receptor was identified in a man younger than 30 in good health. Some clones in this sample may be carry-over from other donors' samples. This CDR3 is CASSPGTGALSAKNIQYF. The CDR3 DNA reads as TGTGCCAGCTCACCAGGGACAGGGGCCTTGTCGGCCAAAAACATTCAGTACTTC.